The 2 T cell receptor beta chains presented below share a single source sample, sequenced in a study of T-cell reconstitution after alpha-beta-depleted transplantation in children listed by TCRdb under 2016. The receptor library was made with PCR. This sample was sequenced with an Illumina HiSeq 2500. TCR libraries were prepared with molecular barcoding, using unique molecular identifiers to normalize TCRbeta repertoire quantification. TCRdb took the public reads, trimmed them with fastp at Q25, ran MiXCR for clone calling and kept in-frame beta chains. A single entry per CDR3 protein holds the most common genes and DNA from its merged rows. This sample comprises fewer than 500,000 distinct CDR3 sequences, over 40% of them detected only once. The top ten clonotypes cover approximately 30% of the sample. The sample's treatment or condition label, in plain terms: allogeneic hematopoietic cell transplantation with graft depleted of TCRalphabeta T cells and CD19 B cells.

Sequenced here: PBMCs, sampled before TCRalphabeta/CD19-depleted stem cell transplant. These receptors originate from a girl aged 2 to 10 with aplastic anemia, due to receive a stem cell transplant.

The rearrangement uses TRBV5-1 and TRBJ2-2; D gene uncertain. CDR1 is SGHRS, CDR2 YFSETQ, per germline. V lost 6 bases to trimming and J lost 6 bases, with 12 bases between them. CDR3 length equals 13 residues. CDR3: CASTAFAAGELFF. In nucleotides, the CDR3 is TGCGCCAGCACCGCGTTTGCGGCCGGGGAGCTGTTTTTT.

J is TRBJ2-1 and V is TRBV11-2, with D possibly being TRBD2 (6 bases). Trimming shortened V by 1 base and J by 9 bases, and 25 bases separated the two germline ends. Germline CDR1 reads SGHAT; CDR2 reads FQNNGV. CDR3 length equals 18 residues. The CDR3 DNA follows: TGTGCCAGCAGCTTAGTTGGGGACTGGACCCTTAGCATCGGTGAGCAGTTCTTC. As protein: CASSLVGDWTLSIGEQFF.